The 3 T cell receptor beta chains reported below all come from one sample, sequenced in a study of beta chain features in type 1 diabetes. Study findings and constraints: Across all four CD4+ subsets, people with type 1 diabetes showed modestly shorter TCRB CDR3s.

Antigens of these TCRs are unknown. Expressed TCRB transcripts were sequenced because the entire RNA isolate underwent reverse transcription. Measured with immunoSEQ multiplex PCR; TCRdb has only the in-frame clones, and not every one. The sample lists 200,000 to 300,000 clones, roughly 22% occurring once. Specimen: naive CD4+ T cells from blood. The receptors come from a woman in her thirties or forties with type 1 diabetes.

The genes are TRBV9 and TRBJ2-7; 9 positions agree with TRBD2. The CDR3 extends over 16 amino acids. Germline-derived CDR1 and CDR2 are SGDLS and YYNGEE. The ends lost 0 bases at V and 2 bases at J; junction bases unmatched: 6. CDR3 nucleotides: TGTGCCAGCAGCGTAGGGGAGACTAGCGGTACCTACGAGCAGTACTTC. It is translated as CASSVGETSGTYEQYF.

This clone has only a few counts. This CDR3 is also generated by other DNA sequences in the sample. The chain recombines TRBV28 with TRBJ2-7; tentatively, D is TRBD2 (5 bases). The CDR3 extends over 11 amino acids. Germline V gene sequence: CDR1 MDHEN, CDR2 SYDVKM. Trimming removed 4 bases from V and 4 bases from J, with 5 bases in between. CDR3 DNA: TGTGCCAGCAGTTCGGGATACGAGCAGTACTTC. Residues: CASSSGYEQYF.

This clone was recorded a few times. At the DNA level, this CDR3 is encoded by other sequences in the same sample as well. The CDR3, as DNA: TGCGCCAGCAGCCTTGACAGGCCGAACACTGAAGCTTTCTTT. It is translated as CASSLDRPNTEAFF. The rearrangement joins TRBV5-1 to TRBJ1-1, with D tentatively TRBD1 (6 bases). From germline, CDR1 is SGHRS and CDR2 YFSETQ. The V and J ends lost 4 bases and 1 base respectively, with 11 bases between them. This CDR3 region has 14 residues.